This is a list of T cell receptor beta chains from one sample in a study of blood T cell repertoires in COVID-19. Sequencing used immunoSEQ multiplex PCR; TCRdb keeps in-frame clones, though not all of them. Of about 190,000 clones in the sample, about 88% were seen once. What was sequenced was peripheral blood. The source of these receptors is a middle-aged woman who had recovered from COVID-19. The CDR3 runs from the conserved cysteine through the conserved F or W. Each record gives: clone size, D gene, V gene, J gene, CDR3 protein, CDR3 DNA. D genes are given only for firm matches. A row's size may be missing; if present it is once, few, many or a size class.

>-|TRBD2|TRBV6-6|TRBJ2-5
CASCRLAGGLAETQYF
TGTGCCAGCTGCCGACTAGCGGGAGGGCTGGCTGAGACCCAGTACTTC
>-|-|TRBV9|TRBJ2-1
CASSVGGQSGEQFF
TGTGCCAGCAGCGTAGGGGGGCAATCCGGTGAGCAGTTCTTC
>-|TRBD1|TRBV7-2|TRBJ2-7
CASRLPGTGGYEQYF
TGTGCCAGCAGACTTCCCGGGACAGGGGGCTACGAGCAGTACTTC
>-|TRBD2|TRBV7-2|TRBJ2-3
CASSFGTSGSGSGTDTQYF
TGTGCCAGCAGCTTCGGGACTAGCGGGAGTGGATCGGGCACAGATACGCAGTATTTT
>-|-|TRBV27|TRBJ1-6
CASSFGGSPLHF
TGTGCCAGCAGTTTCGGAGGTTCACCCCTCCACTTT
>few|-|TRBV19|TRBJ2-7
CASSRVAESSYEQYF
TGTGCCAGTAGTAGGGTAGCGGAAAGCTCCTACGAGCAGTACTTC
>-|TRBD1|TRBV18|TRBJ1-1
CASSAGTGQAFTEAFF
TGTGCCAGCTCAGCAGGGACAGGGCAAGCGTTCACTGAAGCTTTCTTT
>-|TRBD2|TRBV5-1|TRBJ2-2
CASSLAVSGRARELFF
TGCGCCAGCAGCTTGGCCGTCAGCGGGAGGGCCCGGGAGCTGTTTTTT
>-|-|TRBV3-1/TRBV3-2|TRBJ2-3
CASSSKFQGFGTDTQYF
TGTGCCAGCAGCTCCAAGTTCCAGGGGTTTGGGACAGATACGCAGTATTTT
>-|TRBD1|TRBV9|TRBJ1-2
CASSVAGGQGANYGYTF
TGTGCCAGCAGCGTAGCTGGGGGACAGGGGGCGAACTATGGCTACACCTTC
>-|-|TRBV5-6|TRBJ2-1
CASSFGGTKHNEQFF
TGTGCCAGCAGCTTTGGCGGGACCAAACACAATGAGCAGTTCTTC
>-|TRBD2|TRBV5-1|TRBJ2-5
CASAVAGGQETQYF
TGCGCCAGCGCAGTAGCGGGAGGGCAAGAGACCCAGTACTTC
>-|-|TRBV7-8|TRBJ1-1
CASTEWGGTEAFF
TGTGCCAGCACCGAGTGGGGGGGAACTGAAGCTTTCTTT
>-|-|TRBV28|TRBJ1-3
CASGGLSISGNTIYF
TGTGCCAGCGGTGGGCTTAGTATTTCTGGAAACACCATATATTTT
>-|TRBD2|TRBV19|TRBJ2-5
CASSTSGAETQYF
TGTGCCAGTAGCACTAGCGGTGCAGAGACCCAGTACTTC
>-|-|TRBV19|TRBJ2-7
CASSSTGTYEQYF
TGTGCCAGTAGCTCCACAGGGACCTACGAGCAGTACTTC
>-|-|TRBV7-2|TRBJ2-1
CASSLSGHKYNEQFF
TGTGCCAGCAGCTTATCGGGACACAAATACAATGAGCAGTTCTTC
>-|-|TRBV3-1/TRBV3-2|TRBJ2-6
CASSQDLGLATDSGANVLTF
TGTGCCAGCAGCCAAGATCTGGGGCTAGCGACAGACTCTGGGGCCAACGTCCTGACTTTC
>-|TRBD1|TRBV27|TRBJ1-5
CASSLTGEQPQHF
TGTGCCAGCAGTTTGACAGGGGAACAGCCCCAGCATTTT
>-|-|TRBV5-8|TRBJ2-1
CASSLDQGLYNEQFF
TGTGCCAGCAGCTTGGACCAGGGCCTCTACAATGAGCAGTTCTTC
>once|-|TRBV5-6|TRBJ1-2
CASSLGLSRNYGYTF
TGTGCCAGCAGCTTGGGACTCTCACGGAACTATGGCTACACCTTC
>-|-|TRBV7-3|TRBJ2-3
CASSLSSTGGDTQYF
TGTGCCAGCAGCTTAAGCAGCACGGGTGGAGATACGCAGTATTTT
>-|TRBD1|TRBV18|TRBJ1-2
CASSPPTGGPTNYGYTF
TGTGCCAGCTCACCACCGACAGGGGGACCTACTAACTATGGCTACACCTTC
>-|-|TRBV6-4|TRBJ1-5
CASSPRRLNQPQHF
TGTGCCAGCAGCCCCAGGAGGCTCAATCAGCCCCAGCATTTT
>-|TRBD2|TRBV19|TRBJ2-1
CASRWSGRDYNEQFF
TGTGCCAGTAGGTGGAGCGGGAGGGATTACAATGAGCAGTTCTTC
>-|TRBD1|TRBV7-6|TRBJ2-7
CASSPPRGQGSYEQYF
TGTGCCAGCAGCCCGCCCAGGGGGCAGGGTTCCTACGAGCAGTACTTC
>-|-|TRBV2|TRBJ2-3
CASTKRRATDTQYF
TGTGCCAGCACCAAAAGGCGGGCAACAGATACGCAGTATTTT
>-|-|TRBV5-1|TRBJ2-3
CASSGAGSSTDTQYF
TGCGCCAGCAGCGGTGCCGGGTCTAGCACAGATACGCAGTATTTT
>-|TRBD1|TRBV9|TRBJ1-2
CASSGQGADGYTF
TGTGCCAGCAGCGGACAGGGAGCGGATGGCTACACCTTC
>-|-|TRBV6-5|TRBJ1-6
CASRGGGQGSPLHF
TGTGCCAGCCGAGGCGGGGGGCAGGGATCACCCCTCCACTTT
>-|-|TRBV7-6|TRBJ1-3
CASSSTDGGLDTIYF
TGTGCCAGCAGCTCTACCGACGGGGGGCTGGACACCATATATTTT